Presented here are 20 T cell receptor beta chains from one specimen sequenced in a study of cytomegalovirus exposure and HLA in healthy donors. The PCR ran on 60 Vbeta and 13 Jbeta primers. Using immunoSEQ multiplex PCR, the repertoire was profiled, and TCRdb retains in-frame clones only, with some absent. The sample holds 30,000 to 40,000 clones, roughly 80% seen once. The specimen was PBMCs. The receptor set was obtained from a male donor in good health and CMV-seronegative.

Here the CDR3 reads CASSKEKPPAGGDGTQYF. CDR3 nucleotide sequence: TGTGCCAGCAGCAAAGAAAAACCGCCAGCGGGGGGCGACGGGACCCAGTACTTC. The chain couples TRBV21-1 to TRBJ2-5; the table assigns TRBD2, which was not confirmed against the DNA. TRBV21-1 is recorded as a pseudogene. CDR3 length: 18 residues.

The V call is TRBV30, the J call TRBJ2-7; 8 positions match TRBD1. V gave up 2 bases and J gave up 5 bases; unmatched junction bases: 5. Germline V gene sequence: CDR1 GTSNPN, CDR2 SVGIG (reference sequence). The CDR3 length is 13 residues. CDR3 nucleotides: TGTGCCTGGAGTTCAGACAGGGGCAACGAGCAGTACTTC. It translates to CAWSSDRGNEQYF.

The gene calls are TRBV6-5 and TRBJ1-1; maybe TRBD1 (5 bases). The CDR3 extends over 14 amino acids. Trimming removed 9 bases from V and 0 bases from J, with 14 bases in between. Germline V CDR1 and CDR2: MNHEY, SVGAGI. The CDR3 DNA reads as TGTGCCAGGGGGCGTCATACCCTGAACACTGAAGCTTTCTTT. Protein: CARGRHTLNTEAFF.

This chain joins TRBV7-9 and TRBJ1-5; 8 bases match TRBD1. Germline V gene sequence: CDR1 SEHNR, CDR2 FQNEAQ (reference sequence). The CDR3 spans 14 residues. V lost 3 bases and J lost 7; bases outside the gene matches: 5. The CDR3 is CASSFDRGEQPQHF. CDR3 nucleotide sequence: TGTGCCAGCAGCTTTGACAGGGGAGAACAGCCCCAGCATTTT. Supplemented by reference TRBV7-9 and TRBJ1-5, the full variable domain reads DTGVSQNPRHKITKRGQNVTFRCDPISEHNRLYWYRQTLGQGPEFLTYFQNEAQLEKSRLLSDRFSAERPKGSFSTLEIQRTEQGDSAMYLCASSFDRGEQPQHFGDGTRLSIL.

This chain connects TRBV7-8 to TRBJ2-5; 7 nucleotides line up with TRBD1. Trimming cost V 2 bases and J 5 bases; bases outside gene matches: 5. Germline-derived CDR1 and CDR2 are SGHVS and FQNEAQ. The CDR3 consists of 14 residues. CDR3 region: CASSLRGPRETQYF. The DNA for the CDR3 is TGTGCCAGCAGCTTAAGGGGGCCTAGGGAGACCCAGTACTTC.

The CDR3 loop reads CASSEQTGEAFF. The CDR3 DNA is TGTGCCAGCAGTGAACAGACAGGGGAAGCTTTCTTT. The chain combines TRBV6-1 with TRBJ1-1, with 7 bases aligning to TRBD1. V dropped 2 bases and J dropped 8; count of bases not matched to a gene: 2. The CDR3 totals 12 residues. CDR1 and CDR2 (germline): MNHNS, SASEGT.

CDR3 amino acids: CASILPGGVHTEAFF. The CDR3 DNA reads TGTGCCAGCATCCTCCCAGGGGGTGTGCACACTGAAGCTTTCTTT. The chain joins TRBV6-6 to TRBJ1-1, with TRBD1 matching over 7 bases. The CDR3 has 15 residues. Looked up from germline, CDR1 is MNHNY and CDR2 is SVGAGI (reference sequence). V shed 7 bases, J shed 3 bases, and the junction held 11 bases outside the gene matches.

The chain recombines TRBV19 with TRBJ2-7; TRBD1 matches at 7 bases. Germline-derived CDR1 and CDR2 are LNHDA and SQIVND (reference sequence). The CDR3 consists of 13 residues. With 4 bases clipped from V and 4 bases from J, the junction kept 4 bases outside the gene matches. CDR3 in DNA: TGTGCCAGTAGTAGACAGGGTAATTACGAGCAGTACTTC. Its translation is CASSRQGNYEQYF.

The chain employs TRBV5-4 and TRBJ1-2, with D perhaps matching TRBD1 (5 bases). Germline-derived CDR1 and CDR2 are SGHNT and YYREEE (reference sequence). The V and J ends lost 4 bases and 3 bases respectively, with 10 bases between them. The CDR3 consists of 13 residues. The CDR3 spells CASSGGTYYGYTF. The CDR3 DNA reads TGTGCCAGCAGCGGGGGGACGTACTATGGCTACACCTTC. Together with reference TRBV5-4 and TRBJ1-2, the CDR3 gives the full variable domain: ETGVTQSPTHLIKTRGQQVTLRCSSQSGHNTVSWYQQALGQGPQFIFQYYREEENGRGNFPPRFSGLQFPNYSSELNVNALELDDSALYLCASSGGTYYGYTFGSGTRLTVV.

The genes are TRBV25-1 and TRBJ2-7, with 13 nucleotides matching TRBD2. The V gene's germline CDR1 is MGHDK and CDR2 SYGVNS. This CDR3 is 14 amino acids long. Unmatched junction bases numbered 0, after V lost 4 bases and J lost 3 bases. CDR3 coding DNA: TGTGCCAGCAGTGGACTAGCGGGGGGCTACGAGCAGTACTTC. Encoded protein: CASSGLAGGYEQYF.

The V gene is TRBV5-1, the J gene TRBJ2-2; 10 bases agree with TRBD1. This CDR3 has 15 amino acids. From germline, CDR1 is SGHRS and CDR2 YFSETQ. The junction had 4 bases not matched to a gene; V was cut back by 4 bases and J by 4 bases. CDR3 sequence (DNA): TGCGCCAGCAGCGGGGACAGGGGAGGCACCGGGGAGCTGTTTTTT. This encodes CASSGDRGGTGELFF.

The V call is TRBV28, the J call TRBJ1-2; TRBD1 is a possible D gene (6 bases). V lost 5 bases and J lost 8, with 15 bases in between. The CDR3 runs to 13 residues. Germline V CDR1 and CDR2: MDHEN, SYDVKM. CDR3 protein: CASSILRGEGYTF. DNA for the CDR3: TGTGCCAGCAGTATCCTCAGGGGAGAAGGCTACACCTTC.

This clone was seen more than once but under ten times. The genes are TRBV7-2 and TRBJ2-5; TRBD2 matches 13 bases. CDR3 length: 16 amino acids. V dropped 4 bases and J dropped 4; count of bases not matched to a gene: 6. Germline V gene sequence: CDR1 SGHTA, CDR2 FQGNSA. This CDR3 reads CASSYGLAGEGETQYF. The CDR3 nucleotides read TGTGCCAGCAGCTACGGACTAGCGGGGGAGGGAGAGACCCAGTACTTC.

V gene TRBV4-2 combines with J gene TRBJ1-2; weak D call: TRBD1 (5 bases). The CDR3 has 15 residues. Germline CDR1 and CDR2: LGHNA and YNFKEQ. Trimming pared 1 base from V and 6 bases from J, leaving 15 bases between. CDR3 DNA: TGTGCCAGCAGCCAAGCGACCCAAGGGGAAAATGGCTACACCTTC. Translated: CASSQATQGENGYTF.

The V and J genes are TRBV6-4 and TRBJ2-3; the match to TRBD2 covers 7 bases. This CDR3 region has 15 residues. The V and J ends lost 2 bases and 1 base, in that order; junction bases with no gene match: 3. CDR1 MRHNA and CDR2 SNTAGT come from the germline V gene. Here the CDR3 reads CASSDRAGGTDTQYF. The CDR3 DNA reads TGTGCCAGCAGTGACAGGGCGGGAGGCACAGATACGCAGTATTTT.

The chain links TRBV5-4 to TRBJ2-3; no clear D gene. CDR3 length equals 12 residues. CDR1 and CDR2 from the germline V gene are SGHNT and YYREEE (reference sequence). V was trimmed by 1 base and J by 6 bases, leaving 6 bases between them. This CDR3 reads CASSLYQDTQYF. The CDR3 DNA reads TGTGCCAGCAGCTTGTATCAGGATACGCAGTATTTT.

The J gene is TRBJ1-1, the V gene TRBV9; 8 bases align to TRBD1. CDR1 and CDR2 (germline): SGDLS, YYNGEE. This CDR3 has 15 residues. The V gene end was trimmed by 2 bases and the J gene end by 3 bases; junction bases not matched to a gene: 6. The DNA for the CDR3 is TGTGCCAGCAGCGTTCTCCCGGACAGGGACACTGAAGCTTTCTTT. Translation: CASSVLPDRDTEAFF.

V usage is TRBV14 and J usage is TRBJ2-7; possibly TRBD1 for D (6 bases). The V gene lost 1 base and the J gene lost 4 bases, with 23 bases spanning the gap. The CDR3 length is 18 residues. The germline V gene encodes CDR1 SGHDN and CDR2 FVKESK. CDR3 loop: CASSQGFRQDFLPYEQYF. CDR3 in DNA: TGTGCCAGCAGCCAAGGTTTCCGACAGGACTTCTTACCTTACGAGCAGTACTTC.

The chain combines TRBV6-5 with TRBJ2-5, with D possibly matching TRBD1 (5 bases). Germline V gene lookup returns CDR1 MNHEY and CDR2 SVGAGI. V lost 6 bases to trimming and J lost 2 bases, with 10 bases between them. The CDR3 loop spans 13 amino acids. The CDR3 reads CASRSSGQETQYF. The CDR3 nucleotides read TGTGCCAGCAGGTCCTCAGGGCAAGAGACCCAGTACTTC.

The chain has TRBV25-1 and TRBJ2-5; 12 nucleotides line up with TRBD2. The CDR3 contains 18 residues. After removal of 2 bases from V and 5 bases from J, the junction contained 12 bases not matched to a gene. In germline, CDR1 is MGHDK, CDR2 SYGVNS. Here the CDR3 reads CASSERLTSGGGSETQYF. In DNA, the CDR3 is TGTGCCAGCAGTGAACGACTGACTAGCGGGGGAGGGAGTGAGACCCAGTACTTC. The complete variable domain, with remaining parts taken from reference TRBV25-1 and TRBJ2-5, reads EADIYQTPRYLVIGTGKKITLECSQTMGHDKMYWYQQDPGMELHLIHYSYGVNSTEKGDLSSESTVSRIRTEHFPLTLESARPSHTSQYLCASSERLTSGGGSETQYFGPGTRLLVL.